The 14 T cell receptor beta chains below come from one sample, sequenced in a study of CD8 T cells in ankylosing spondylitis. TCRdb re-analysed the 5' RACE reads in MiXCR, keeping a single row per CDR3 protein. The sample has some 150,000 distinct CDR3 sequences, over 9.5% seen once. Material: blood, either unsorted or a sorted T cell fraction (not recorded which). These TCRs come from a female donor with ankylosing spondylitis or in good health (not recorded which).

This clonotype was picked up many times. The chain is built from TRBV28 and TRBJ2-7; 10 bases are a match to TRBD1. This CDR3 is built from 16 residues. The ends lost 3 bases at V and 2 bases at J; junction bases unmatched: 7. Germline V CDR1 and CDR2: MDHEN, SYDVKM. CDR3 sequence (DNA): TGTGCCAGCAGTTTTTACCGCGGACAGGGGGCCTACGAGCAGTACTTC. It codes for CASSFYRGQGAYEQYF. Full variable domain (rest looked up from reference TRBV28 and TRBJ2-7): DVKVTQSSRYLVKRTGEKVFLECVQDMDHENMFWYRQDPGLGLRLIYFSYDVKMKEKGDIPEGYSVSREKKERFSLILESASTNQTSMYLCASSFYRGQGAYEQYFGPGTRLTVT.

This clonotype was observed at least ten times. This chain links TRBV30 with TRBJ2-3; 7 bases match TRBD2. Germline CDR1 and CDR2: GTSNPN and SVGIG (reference sequence). J lost 0 bases, V lost 3 bases, and 3 bases had no gene match. The CDR3 consists of 14 residues. The CDR3 reads CAWSPAGSTDTQYF. In DNA form, the CDR3 reads TGTGCCTGGAGCCCAGCGGGGAGCACAGATACGCAGTATTTT.

This clonotype was picked up many times. The CDR3 loop is CASSQGGQPQHF. The CDR3 DNA reads TGTGCCAGCAGCCAGGGTGGCCAGCCCCAGCATTTT. The V gene is TRBV3-1, the J gene TRBJ1-5; unclear D gene. Germline V gene data show CDR1 as LGHDT and CDR2 as YNNKEL (reference sequence). V lost 3 bases to trimming and J lost 7 bases, with 7 bases between them. The CDR3 contains 12 residues.

This clonotype was detected many times. This chain joins TRBV28 and TRBJ1-3; 7 bases fit TRBD1. The germline V gene has CDR1 MDHEN and CDR2 SYDVKM. There are 16 residues in the CDR3. Trimming took 7 bases from V and 0 from J; bases not matched to a gene: 9. DNA for the CDR3: TGTGCCAGCACCCTAGGGGGCTTCGGCTCTGGAAACACCATATATTTT. The encoded protein is CASTLGGFGSGNTIYF.

This clonotype was seen many times. The rearrangement links TRBV6-5 to TRBJ2-5; 9 bases agree with TRBD2. Per germline, CDR1 MNHEY and CDR2 SVGAGI. The CDR3 length is 15 residues. Trimming removed 2 bases from V and 1 base from J; junction bases left unmatched: 2. CDR3: CASSYGGRAQETQYF. The CDR3 DNA reads TGTGCCAGCAGTTACGGCGGGAGGGCCCAAGAGACCCAGTACTTC.

The chain couples TRBV25-1 to TRBJ2-1, with TRBD2 identical over 7 bases. Germline V gene sequence: CDR1 MGHDK, CDR2 SYGVNS. V trimming: 3 bases; J trimming: 8 bases; junction bases outside the gene matches: 7. This CDR3 region has 14 residues. The CDR3 is CASSDRLAGHEQFF. The CDR3 DNA is TGTGCCAGCAGTGATCGACTAGCTGGCCATGAGCAGTTCTTC.

Many counts were recorded for this clonotype. The chain is built from TRBV5-1 and TRBJ1-2; D might be TRBD1 (5 bases). Germline V gives CDR1 SGHRS, CDR2 YFSETQ. The CDR3 loop spans 15 amino acids. V was cut by 1 base and J by 6 bases, with 16 bases left in between. The CDR3 nucleotides read TGCGCCAGCAGCTTGATTCCAGGGTCTAAGGATGGCTACACCTTC. Protein sequence: CASSLIPGSKDGYTF.

The gene calls are TRBV5-1 and TRBJ2-1; 7 bases align to TRBD2. Germline lookup yields CDR1 SGHRS and CDR2 YFSETQ. This CDR3 region has 13 residues. The V gene end was trimmed by 4 bases and the J gene end by 8 bases; junction bases not matched to a gene: 6. The CDR3 DNA is TGCGCCAGCAGCCTGGGAGGGGCTTATGAGCAGTTCTTC. The encoded protein is CASSLGGAYEQFF.

Many counts were recorded for this clonotype. The genes are TRBV20-1 and TRBJ2-3, with TRBD1 matching over 9 bases. The CDR3 totals 16 residues. From germline, CDR1 is DFQATT and CDR2 SNEGSKA (reference sequence). Losses at the gene ends were 6 bases for V and 3 bases for J; bases not matched to a gene: 13. This CDR3 reads CSALPSGTGRTDTQYF. DNA for the CDR3: TGCAGTGCCCTGCCTTCCGGGACAGGGCGGACAGATACGCAGTATTTT.

This clonotype was counted many times. The gene calls are TRBV7-3 and TRBJ2-1, with D perhaps TRBD1 or TRBD2 (7 bases each). The V end was cut by 2 bases, the J end by 4 bases, with 21 bases between. In germline, CDR1 is SGHTA, CDR2 FQGTGA. This CDR3 spans 18 amino acids. CDR3 bases: TGTGCCAGCAGCTTATTCCCAGGGGGGGGATTTGCTTACAATGAGCAGTTCTTC. It specifies CASSLFPGGGFAYNEQFF.

This clonotype was picked up many times. This sequence joins TRBV7-9 and TRBJ2-7; D gene ambiguous. The V end lost 3 bases, the J end lost 6 bases, and 12 bases lay between the germline ends. The CDR3 loop spans 13 amino acids. Germline V gives CDR1 SEHNR, CDR2 FQNEAQ (reference sequence). The CDR3 nucleotides are TGTGCCAGCAGCTTGGAGACACTGAGCGAGCAGTACTTC. Translation: CASSLETLSEQYF. Filled out from reference TRBV7-9 and TRBJ2-7, the complete variable domain reads DTGVSQNPRHKITKRGQNVTFRCDPISEHNRLYWYRQTLGQGPEFLTYFQNEAQLEKSRLLSDRFSAERPKGSFSTLEIQRTEQGDSAMYLCASSLETLSEQYFGPGTRLTVT.

The V call is TRBV7-6, the J call TRBJ2-5; 9 nucleotides match TRBD1. Germline assignment: CDR1 SGHVS and CDR2 FNYEAQ. The V segment lost 6 bases and the J segment 5 bases; nucleotides outside the gene matches: 10. The CDR3 has 15 residues. The CDR3 protein is CASSLTGGVQETQYF. The CDR3, as DNA: TGTGCCAGCAGTCTAACAGGGGGCGTCCAGGAGACCCAGTACTTC.

This clonotype occurred many times. The chain has TRBV20-1 and TRBJ2-2; D is unresolved. The V and J ends lost 3 bases and 2 bases respectively, with 13 bases between them. CDR3 size: 15 residues. Germline-derived CDR1 and CDR2 are DFQATT and SNEGSKA (reference sequence). CDR3 bases: TGCAGTGCTAGCTCAATACAGCATAACACCGGGGAGCTGTTTTTT. Protein: CSASSIQHNTGELFF.

The rearrangement links TRBV10-3 to TRBJ1-5, with 7 bases that match TRBD1. Trimming took 2 bases from V and 1 from J; bases not matched to a gene: 2. From germline, CDR1 is ENHRY and CDR2 SYGVKD. This CDR3 spans 15 amino acids. This CDR3 is CAISEHRGSNQPQHF. The CDR3 DNA is TGTGCCATCAGTGAGCACAGGGGAAGCAATCAGCCCCAGCATTTT.